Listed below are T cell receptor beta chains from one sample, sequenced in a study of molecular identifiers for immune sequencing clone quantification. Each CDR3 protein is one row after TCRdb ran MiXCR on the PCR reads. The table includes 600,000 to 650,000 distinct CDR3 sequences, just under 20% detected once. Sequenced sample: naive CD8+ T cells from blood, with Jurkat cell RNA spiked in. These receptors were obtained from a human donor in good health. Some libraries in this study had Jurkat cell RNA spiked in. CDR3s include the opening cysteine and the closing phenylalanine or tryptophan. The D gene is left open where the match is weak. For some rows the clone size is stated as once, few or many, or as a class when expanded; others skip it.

CDR3 DNA: TGTGCCAGCAGCGCACCGGGACAGGGTGGCATTCAGTACTTC
CDR3 protein: CASSAPGQGGIQYF
J gene: TRBJ2-4
V gene: TRBV7-6
clone size: many
D gene: TRBD1

CDR3 DNA: TGTGCCAGCAGCCAGACGGGAATCTACGAGCAGTACTTC
CDR3 protein: CASSQTGIYEQYF
J gene: TRBJ2-7
V gene: TRBV14
clone size: few
D gene: -

CDR3 DNA: TGTGCCAGTAGTATCCGGACAGGGGGCACCTACGAGCAGTACTTC
CDR3 protein: CASSIRTGGTYEQYF
J gene: TRBJ2-7
V gene: TRBV19
clone size: few
D gene: TRBD1

CDR3 DNA: TGTGCCAGCAGCTTAGCGCGGGGGACTAGCGGGAGTTCGGGGGACAATGAGCAGTTCTTC
CDR3 protein: CASSLARGTSGSSGDNEQFF
J gene: TRBJ2-1
V gene: TRBV7-9
clone size: -
D gene: TRBD2

CDR3 DNA: TGCGCCAGCAGCCCCCGCAGCCCCCAAAGAGATACGCAGTATTTT
CDR3 protein: CASSPRSPQRDTQYF
J gene: TRBJ2-3
V gene: TRBV4-1
clone size: -
D gene: -

CDR3 DNA: TGTGCCGGCAGTTTTCAGGGAGGCACAGATACGCAGTATTTT
CDR3 protein: CAGSFQGGTDTQYF
J gene: TRBJ2-3
V gene: TRBV27
clone size: once
D gene: -

CDR3 DNA: TGTGCCAGCTGGGGTTGGGGTAGCAATCAGCCCCAGCATTTT
CDR3 protein: CASWGWGSNQPQHF
J gene: TRBJ1-5
V gene: TRBV19
clone size: many
D gene: -

CDR3 DNA: TGTGCCAGCAGCATCCTACAGGGGGCTAAGGACACTGAAGCTTTCTTT
CDR3 protein: CASSILQGAKDTEAFF
J gene: TRBJ1-1
V gene: TRBV11-2
clone size: few
D gene: TRBD1

CDR3 DNA: TGTGCCAGCAGTTCCTCAGGGGAAAATCAGCCCCAGCATTTT
CDR3 protein: CASSSSGENQPQHF
J gene: TRBJ1-5
V gene: TRBV28
clone size: many
D gene: -

CDR3 DNA: TGTGCCAGCAGTGAAGCAGGGGGGGACAGGGGGCGAGATACGCAGTATTTT
CDR3 protein: CASSEAGGDRGRDTQYF
J gene: TRBJ2-3
V gene: TRBV2
clone size: -
D gene: TRBD1

CDR3 DNA: TGTGCCAGCAGCCCCTACCCGACAGGGGGCTTTGGCTACACCTTC
CDR3 protein: CASSPYPTGGFGYTF
J gene: TRBJ1-2
V gene: TRBV7-9
clone size: many
D gene: TRBD1

CDR3 DNA: TGCGCCAGCAGCCAAGCGTCAGGGGGCCTTCAGAACGAGCAGTACTTC
CDR3 protein: CASSQASGGLQNEQYF
J gene: TRBJ2-7
V gene: TRBV4-1
clone size: few
D gene: TRBD1

CDR3 DNA: TGCGCCAGCAGCCAACTTGGGACAGGGGGGGTCTACGAGCAGTACTTC
CDR3 protein: CASSQLGTGGVYEQYF
J gene: TRBJ2-7
V gene: TRBV4-1
clone size: many
D gene: TRBD1

CDR3 DNA: TGTGCCAGCAGCCAAACAGGGGGCCGAAACACCATATATTTT
CDR3 protein: CASSQTGGRNTIYF
J gene: TRBJ1-3
V gene: TRBV3-1
clone size: -
D gene: TRBD1

CDR3 DNA: TGCAGTGCGGGGGAGGGTGCTCGCTACGAGCAGTACTTC
CDR3 protein: CSAGEGARYEQYF
J gene: TRBJ2-7
V gene: TRBV20-1
clone size: many
D gene: TRBD2

CDR3 DNA: TGTGCCAGCTCACCAGGGGTTGAGGGCGTTGTGTACGAGCAGTACTTC
CDR3 protein: CASSPGVEGVVYEQYF
J gene: TRBJ2-7
V gene: TRBV18
clone size: -
D gene: -

CDR3 DNA: TGTGCCAGCAGCCCCCCCGGGGCATTTGAAGCTTTCTTT
CDR3 protein: CASSPPGAFEAFF
J gene: TRBJ1-1
V gene: TRBV7-9
clone size: many
D gene: -

CDR3 DNA: TGTGCCAGCAGTAAGGGGACGACAGATACGCAGTATTTT
CDR3 protein: CASSKGTTDTQYF
J gene: TRBJ2-3
V gene: TRBV6-5
clone size: many
D gene: -

CDR3 DNA: TGTGCCAGCGTGACAGGGGTGGACGAGCAGTACTTC
CDR3 protein: CASVTGVDEQYF
J gene: TRBJ2-7
V gene: TRBV7-2
clone size: many
D gene: TRBD1

CDR3 DNA: TGTGCCAGCAGGTCCCCCAATGAAAAACTGTTTTTT
CDR3 protein: CASRSPNEKLFF
J gene: TRBJ1-4
V gene: TRBV2
clone size: many
D gene: -

CDR3 DNA: TGTGCCAGCAGTTTAGGTCTGATAGGTTCACCCCTCCACTTT
CDR3 protein: CASSLGLIGSPLHF
J gene: TRBJ1-6
V gene: TRBV27
clone size: many
D gene: -

CDR3 DNA: TGCAGTGCTAGACCCCGGACAGGGGGCTACGAGCAGTACTTC
CDR3 protein: CSARPRTGGYEQYF
J gene: TRBJ2-7
V gene: TRBV20-1
clone size: -
D gene: TRBD1

CDR3 DNA: TGTGCCATCAGTGATCAACCTGGACAGGGAATATCCTACGAGCAGTACTTC
CDR3 protein: CAISDQPGQGISYEQYF
J gene: TRBJ2-7
V gene: TRBV10-3
clone size: many
D gene: TRBD1

CDR3 DNA: TGTGCCAGCTCACCTGGTCCGACAGGGAGCACTGAAGCTTTCTTT
CDR3 protein: CASSPGPTGSTEAFF
J gene: TRBJ1-1
V gene: TRBV18
clone size: few
D gene: TRBD1

CDR3 DNA: TGTGCCAGCAGTTACGAGGGTTCGAGGGACGAGCAGTACTTC
CDR3 protein: CASSYEGSRDEQYF
J gene: TRBJ2-7
V gene: TRBV11-2
clone size: many
D gene: -

CDR3 DNA: TGTGCCAGCAGTGACAGTTATGGCTACACCTTC
CDR3 protein: CASSDSYGYTF
J gene: TRBJ1-2
V gene: TRBV12-3/TRBV12-4
clone size: many
D gene: -

CDR3 DNA: TGCGCCAGCAGCCAGGGGGGCAGCGTCAGGGCTTTCTTT
CDR3 protein: CASSQGGSVRAFF
J gene: TRBJ1-1
V gene: TRBV4-1
clone size: few
D gene: -

CDR3 DNA: TGTGCCAGCAGTCCGGGAGTGTACAATGAGCAGTTCTTC
CDR3 protein: CASSPGVYNEQFF
J gene: TRBJ2-1
V gene: TRBV6-5
clone size: many
D gene: -

CDR3 DNA: TGTGCCAGCAGCTCCCGCCTGGGAACCGGAAACACCATATATTTT
CDR3 protein: CASSSRLGTGNTIYF
J gene: TRBJ1-3
V gene: TRBV7-6
clone size: many
D gene: -

CDR3 DNA: TGTGCCAGCAGTTTAGTCCGGACCAATACCCCCTACGAGCAGTACTTC
CDR3 protein: CASSLVRTNTPYEQYF
J gene: TRBJ2-7
V gene: TRBV28
clone size: many
D gene: -

CDR3 DNA: TGTGCCAGCAGCTACCCCATGGGGCCCCAGCATTTT
CDR3 protein: CASSYPMGPQHF
J gene: TRBJ1-5
V gene: TRBV7-2
clone size: many
D gene: -

CDR3 DNA: TGTGCCAGCAGTTACACAGACAGGGGAACCTACGAGCAGTACTTC
CDR3 protein: CASSYTDRGTYEQYF
J gene: TRBJ2-7
V gene: TRBV6-5
clone size: many
D gene: TRBD1

CDR3 DNA: TGCGTAGGGACCGGCGGGGCTGAAGCTTTCTTT
CDR3 protein: CVGTGGAEAFF
J gene: TRBJ1-1
V gene: TRBV20-1
clone size: many
D gene: -